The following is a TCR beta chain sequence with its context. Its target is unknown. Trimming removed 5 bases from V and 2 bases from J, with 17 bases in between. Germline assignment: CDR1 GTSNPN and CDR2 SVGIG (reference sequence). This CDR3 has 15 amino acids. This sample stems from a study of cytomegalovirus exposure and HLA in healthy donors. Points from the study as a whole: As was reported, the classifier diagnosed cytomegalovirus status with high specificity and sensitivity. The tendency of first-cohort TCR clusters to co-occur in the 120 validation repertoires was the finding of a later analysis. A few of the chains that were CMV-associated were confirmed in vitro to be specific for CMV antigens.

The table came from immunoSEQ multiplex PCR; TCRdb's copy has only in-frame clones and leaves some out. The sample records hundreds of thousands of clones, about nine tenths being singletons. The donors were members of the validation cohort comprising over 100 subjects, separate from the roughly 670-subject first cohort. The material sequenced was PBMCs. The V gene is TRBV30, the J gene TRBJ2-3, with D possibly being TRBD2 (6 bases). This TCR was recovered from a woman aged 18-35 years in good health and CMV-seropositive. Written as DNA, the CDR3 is TGTGCCTGGGTCGCGGGACCGGGGGACACAGATACGCAGTATTTT. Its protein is CAWVAGPGDTDTQYF.